Listed below are T cell receptor beta chains from one sample, sequenced in a study of T-cell memory formation after mild COVID-19. One entry per CDR3 protein, called by TCRdb with MiXCR from the 5' RACE reads. The table has roughly 110,000 distinct CDR3 sequences, around an eighth seen once. The source material was PBMCs or a T cell subset sorted from them (not recorded which). These receptors came from a man between 18 and 35 years old who had mild COVID-19 (a few samples of this study predate the infection). Cell type and time point are not known. Each CDR3 is given with its conserved first and last residue.

V,CDR3
TRBV4-1,CASSQQGIGNQPQHF
TRBV29-1,CIAPLQRNEQFF
TRBV3-1,CASSRPTVTGELFF
TRBV5-1,CASRPDRGNEETQYF
TRBV29-1,CSVEGPGLAGLETQYF
TRBV7-9,CASSLRKLAGGTDTQYF
TRBV19,CASSIGSWGYTF
TRBV7-8,CASSFKTGELFF
TRBV12-3/TRBV12-4,CASSWRTGDRAFF
TRBV3-1,CASSHVIGTSGDTQYF
TRBV15,CATMLDTGELFF
TRBV7-9,CASRGGGSNQPQHF
TRBV7-3,CASSSGTGAKQETQYF
TRBV12-3/TRBV12-4,CASSYRGKNEQFF
TRBV2,CASSLGLGPNQPQHF
TRBV12-3/TRBV12-4,CASSLVLPNTGELFF
TRBV2,CASEQDGFAYNEQFF
TRBV4-2,CASSPSATGGLMNTEAFF
TRBV9,CASSVTGQGHTGELFF
TRBV5-1,CASSSHRGASTEAFF
TRBV7-2,CASSSPGVWYGYTF
TRBV5-1,CASSLVVSEQFF
TRBV4-3,CASSQGSTGELFF
TRBV29-1,CSVARTSGDFYNEQFF
TRBV23-1,CASRIWDRGTPQQYF
TRBV25-1,CASSALNTEAFF
TRBV12-3/TRBV12-4,CASSFLHGDIQYF
TRBV29-1,CSVVATAYSGNTIYF
TRBV30,CAWSVLGGRGNIQYF
TRBV5-1,CASSLGVGAAEAFF
TRBV20-1,CSARDLGQFSGNTIYF
TRBV7-9,CASSSIDPDRGIYGYTF
TRBV6-6,CASSYSLTGTPLHF
TRBV6-5,CASSRRFMNTEAFF
TRBV12-3/TRBV12-4,CASSLVDTYEQYF
TRBV6-5,CASSYRSRGDYGYTF
TRBV10-2,CASSESFEQFF
TRBV7-6,CASSSGLQETQYF
TRBV5-1,CASSLVGTGSNTGELFF
TRBV9,CASSRTGGHQPQHF
TRBV27,CASTGTSGGAGQFF
TRBV6-2/TRBV6-3,CASRLMDTEAFF
TRBV4-3,CASSQESWSSGELFF
TRBV4-2,CASSQVEGTSAQETQYF
TRBV11-2,CASSLDPSAGETQYF
TRBV11-2,CASSLDTGSFSGELFF
TRBV6-5,CASRTGEETQYF
TRBV5-4,CASSGTGSTDTQYF
TRBV11-2,CASSLGTSGRAVHEQYF
TRBV12-3/TRBV12-4,CASSLWGDFDNEQFF